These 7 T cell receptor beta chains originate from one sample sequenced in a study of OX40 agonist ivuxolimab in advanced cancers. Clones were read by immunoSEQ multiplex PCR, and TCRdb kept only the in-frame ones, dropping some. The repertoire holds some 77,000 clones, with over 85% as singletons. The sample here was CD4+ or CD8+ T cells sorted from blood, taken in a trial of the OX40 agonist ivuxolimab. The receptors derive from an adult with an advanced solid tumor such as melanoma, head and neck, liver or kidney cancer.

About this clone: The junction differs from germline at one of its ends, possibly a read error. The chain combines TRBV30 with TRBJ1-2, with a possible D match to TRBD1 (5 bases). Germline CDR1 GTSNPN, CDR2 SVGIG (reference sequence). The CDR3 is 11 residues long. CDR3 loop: CAWSVRGQSFF. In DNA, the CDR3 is TGTGCCTGGAGTGTACGCGGACAAAGCTTCTTC.

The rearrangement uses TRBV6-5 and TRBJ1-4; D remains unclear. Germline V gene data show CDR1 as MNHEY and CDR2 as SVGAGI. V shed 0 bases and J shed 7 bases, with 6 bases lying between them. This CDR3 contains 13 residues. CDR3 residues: CASSYSLSEKLFF. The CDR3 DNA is TGTGCCAGCAGTTACTCCCTATCTGAAAAACTGTTTTTT.

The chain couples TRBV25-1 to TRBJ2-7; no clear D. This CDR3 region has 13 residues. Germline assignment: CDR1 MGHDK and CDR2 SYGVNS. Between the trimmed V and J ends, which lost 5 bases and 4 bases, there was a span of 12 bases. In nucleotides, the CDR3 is TGTGCCAGCAGTAACCGTGACCAGTACGAGCAGTACTTC. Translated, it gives CASSNRDQYEQYF.

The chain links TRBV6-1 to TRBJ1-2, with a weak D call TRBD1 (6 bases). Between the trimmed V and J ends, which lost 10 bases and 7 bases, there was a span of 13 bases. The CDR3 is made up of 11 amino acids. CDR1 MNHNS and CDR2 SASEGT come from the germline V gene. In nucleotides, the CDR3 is TGTGCCATTACAGGGAGCCTTGGCTACACCTTC. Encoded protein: CAITGSLGYTF.

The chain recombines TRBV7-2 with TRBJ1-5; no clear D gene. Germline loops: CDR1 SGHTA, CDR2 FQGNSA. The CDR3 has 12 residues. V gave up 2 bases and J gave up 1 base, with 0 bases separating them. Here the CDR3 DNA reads TGTGCCAGCAGCTTAAGCAATCAGCCCCAGCATTTT. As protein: CASSLSNQPQHF.

CDR3 residues: CASSLAMGGTGELFF. The CDR3 DNA sequence: TGTGCCAGCAGCTTAGCAATGGGGGGAACCGGGGAGCTGTTTTTT. The chain joins TRBV7-2 to TRBJ2-2; tentatively, D is TRBD2 (6 bases). CDR1 and CDR2 (germline): SGHTA, FQGNSA. The CDR3 runs to 15 residues. The V and J ends lost 0 bases and 5 bases respectively, with 10 bases between them.

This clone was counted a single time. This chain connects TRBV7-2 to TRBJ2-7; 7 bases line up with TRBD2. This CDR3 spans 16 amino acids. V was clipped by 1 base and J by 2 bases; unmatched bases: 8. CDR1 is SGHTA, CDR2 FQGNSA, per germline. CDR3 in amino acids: CASSLGSLAETYEQYF. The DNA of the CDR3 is TGTGCCAGCAGCTTAGGGTCTCTAGCGGAAACCTACGAGCAGTACTTC.